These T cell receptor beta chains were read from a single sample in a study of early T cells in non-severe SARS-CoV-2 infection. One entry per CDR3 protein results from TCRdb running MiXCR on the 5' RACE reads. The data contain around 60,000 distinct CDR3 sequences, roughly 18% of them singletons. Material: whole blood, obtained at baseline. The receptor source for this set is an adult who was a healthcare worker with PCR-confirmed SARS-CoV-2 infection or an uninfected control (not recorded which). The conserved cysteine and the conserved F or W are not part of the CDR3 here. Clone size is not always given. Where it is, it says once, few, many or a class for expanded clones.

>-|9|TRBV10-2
ASSGSDTQY
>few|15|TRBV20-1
SATPVGQGAFDTEAF
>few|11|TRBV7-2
ASGRLKGTEAF
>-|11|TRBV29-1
ISPGNLNQPQH
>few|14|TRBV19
ASSVRGASNTGELF
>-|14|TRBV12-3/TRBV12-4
ASSLRTGIFNYGYT
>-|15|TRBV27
ASSSAGTGLAKNIQY
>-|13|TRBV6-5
ASSYSKVGALPIY
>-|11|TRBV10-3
AITPDRGRSQY
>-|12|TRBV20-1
SAPAGGAYNEQF
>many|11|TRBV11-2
ASSLVTLDEAF
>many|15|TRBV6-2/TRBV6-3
ASSPLRTSGKGNEQF
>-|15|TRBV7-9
ASSRRTGDDSNQPQH
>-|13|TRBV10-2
ASSESTGGTDTQY
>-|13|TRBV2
ASGTSGGRTGELF
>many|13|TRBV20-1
SARDGGGTIMPQH
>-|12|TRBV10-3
AISPSTGVETQY
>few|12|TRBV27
ASSLRDSNQPQH
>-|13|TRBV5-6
ASSLVARGAYEQY
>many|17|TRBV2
ASSEARRTSGRGPDTQY
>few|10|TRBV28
ASSQNRAEQF
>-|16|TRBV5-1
ASSLTSGGNRLSYEQY
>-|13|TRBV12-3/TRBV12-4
ASSRRDNSYNEQF
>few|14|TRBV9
ASAPGTSGPQETQY
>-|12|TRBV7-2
ASSSRGYGTEAF
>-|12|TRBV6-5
ASSYSDSVGELF
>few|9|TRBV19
ASSDRETQY
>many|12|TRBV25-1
ASSEDRQNTEAF
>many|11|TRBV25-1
ASGGQGVNEQF
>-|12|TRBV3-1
ASSHRGQDYEQY
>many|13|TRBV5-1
ASSLDGVTNQPQH
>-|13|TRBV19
ASSTRDRGYNEQF
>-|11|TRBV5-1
ASGRQGNYGYT
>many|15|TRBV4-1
ASSQPRTGSGANVLT
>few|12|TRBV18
ASSPSGTEYEQY
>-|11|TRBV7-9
ASSFGTTDTQY
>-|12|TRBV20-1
SAFDSGRANEQF
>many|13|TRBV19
ASRLHGAFPDTQY